Below are 25 T cell receptor beta chains sequenced from a single sample in a study of a mutant IDH1 vaccine in newly diagnosed glioma. The antigens of these receptors remain unknown. Profiling relied on immunoSEQ multiplex PCR, and the TCRdb table lists in-frame clones only, not all of them. The data show 25,000 to 30,000 clones, about 85% seen once. Stated time point: week 5, during vaccination. In the vaccine, a single dose held 300 ug of the mutant IDH1 20-mer peptide, along with topical imiquimod. The sample in question was peripheral blood mononuclear cells (PBMCs), obtained from a glioma patient whose treatment included an IDH1 peptide vaccine. The receptor set was obtained from a woman aged 35 to 49 with glioma. Some clones in this sample may be carry-over from other donors' samples.

The chain carries TRBV7-2 and TRBJ2-1; possibly TRBD1 or TRBD2 for D (5 bases each). Per germline, CDR1 SGHTA and CDR2 FQGNSA. V lost 6 bases, J lost 7 bases, and 16 bases lay in between. This CDR3 is 14 amino acids long. For the CDR3, the DNA is TGTGCCAGCAGATCCCCGGGACGGACGAATGAGCAGTTCTTC. Its translation: CASRSPGRTNEQFF.

This clone was observed a few times. This sequence joins TRBV25-1 and TRBJ2-5, with a possible D match to TRBD1 (8 bases). CDR1 and CDR2 (germline): MGHDK, SYGVNS. Trimming left V 8 bases short and J 4 bases short, with 20 bases between. The CDR3 covers 15 residues. The CDR3, as DNA: TGTGCCAGCCGTGTACAGGGGGGGTGGGTAGAGACCCAGTACTTC. Translated: CASRVQGGWVETQYF.

The J gene is TRBJ2-2, the V gene TRBV7-9; 8 bases align to TRBD1. The V and J ends lost 6 bases and 2 bases, in that order; junction bases with no gene match: 8. Germline V CDR1 and CDR2: SEHNR, FQNEAQ (reference sequence). This CDR3 contains 16 residues. In nucleotides, the CDR3 is TGTGCCAGCAGGCCTCGGACAGGGCCTAACACCGGGGAGCTGTTTTTT. Amino acid sequence: CASRPRTGPNTGELFF.

By frequency in the sample, this clone is medium-sized (0.01 to 0.1%). V and J are TRBV4-3 and TRBJ2-7; D may match TRBD1 or TRBD2 (6 bases each). The CDR3 totals 13 residues. V was trimmed by 0 bases and J by 6 bases, leaving 9 bases between them. The germline V gene encodes CDR1 LGHNA and CDR2 YSLEER. The CDR3, as DNA: TGCGCCAGCAGCCAAGATCGGGGGCGCGAGCAGTACTTC. Its translation: CASSQDRGREQYF.

The genes are TRBV1 and TRBJ1-2; the table's D call TRBD1 went unverified against the DNA. TRBV1 is reported as a pseudogene. The CDR3 loop spans 13 amino acids. The CDR3 DNA is TGCACCAGCAGCCCCCCAGGGGGCGGTGGCTACACCTTC. This gives the protein CTSSPPGGGGYTF.

The V call is TRBV6-1, the J call TRBJ2-3; the match to TRBD2 covers 12 bases. Germline-derived CDR1 and CDR2 are MNHNS and SASEGT. V dropped 4 bases and J dropped 6; count of bases not matched to a gene: 5. The CDR3 length is 15 residues. The CDR3 region is CASSGTSGGTDTQYF. The DNA of the CDR3 is TGTGCCAGCAGTGGTACTAGCGGGGGGACGGATACGCAGTATTTT.

The chain couples TRBV5-1 to TRBJ2-3; TRBD2 might be the D (6 bases). CDR1 SGHRS and CDR2 YFSETQ come from the germline V gene. This CDR3 comprises 12 residues. Deletions cut 3 bases from V and 8 bases from J, with 10 bases between. DNA of the CDR3: TGCGCCAGCAGCTCCTCCGGGGGTACGCAGTATTTT. Translated: CASSSSGGTQYF.

The V and J genes are TRBV2 and TRBJ2-3; D remains unclear. This CDR3 comprises 14 residues. Deletions cut 6 bases from V and 0 bases from J, with 10 bases between. Germline lookup yields CDR1 SNHLY and CDR2 FYNNEI. Written as DNA, the CDR3 is TGTGCCAGCAGGACTTCTCCTAGCACAGATACGCAGTATTTT. Its translation is CASRTSPSTDTQYF.

The chain is built from TRBV11-2 and TRBJ2-7; TRBD1 or TRBD2 may be the D gene (5 bases each). The CDR3 sequence is 19 residues long. V was pared by 5 bases and J by 2 bases, with 28 bases between. In germline, CDR1 is SGHAT, CDR2 FQNNGV. The DNA for the CDR3 is TGTGCCAGCAGCCCGGCCTACATTTTATCCCGGGACGGAACCTACGAGCAGTACTTC. As protein: CASSPAYILSRDGTYEQYF. Combining the CDR3 with reference TRBV11-2 and TRBJ2-7 gives the whole variable domain EAGVAQSPRYKIIEKRQSVAFWCNPISGHATLYWYQQILGQGPKLLIQFQNNGVVDDSQLPKDRFSAERLKGVDSTLKIQPAKLEDSAVYLCASSPAYILSRDGTYEQYFGPGTRLTVT.

This chain connects TRBV19 to TRBJ1-2, with D hard to call. CDR1 and CDR2 from the germline V gene are LNHDA and SQIVND (reference sequence). V gave up 9 bases and J gave up 5 bases, with 16 bases separating them. The CDR3 is 13 amino acids. This CDR3 reads CASCPGPTYGYTF. For the CDR3, the DNA is TGTGCCAGCTGTCCCGGGCCTACATATGGCTACACCTTC.

The chain links TRBV6-1 to TRBJ2-3; TRBD2 matches 12 bases. The ends lost 2 bases at V and 4 bases at J; junction bases unmatched: 4. Per the germline V gene, CDR1 is MNHNS and CDR2 is SASEGT. CDR3 length: 16 residues. Here the CDR3 reads CASSESLAGGPDTQYF. The CDR3 DNA follows: TGTGCCAGCAGTGAATCCCTAGCGGGGGGGCCAGATACGCAGTATTTT.

This chain uses TRBV4-3 with TRBJ1-2, with a possible D match to TRBD1 (5 bases). CDR1 is LGHNA and CDR2 is YSLEER in the germline V gene. The CDR3 sequence is 14 residues long. The V end lost 0 bases, the J end lost 7 bases, and 12 bases lay between the germline ends. Written as DNA, the CDR3 is TGCGCCAGCAGCCAAGATCGGGGGTGGATTGGCTACACCTTC. The encoded protein is CASSQDRGWIGYTF.

V is TRBV5-6 and J is TRBJ2-1, with 12 nucleotides matching TRBD2. CDR1 and CDR2 from the germline V gene are SGHDT and YYEEEE. The CDR3 consists of 17 residues. Unmatched junction bases numbered 12, after V lost 2 bases and J lost 9 bases. The CDR3 sequence is CASSLGFRLAGGTEQFF. For the CDR3, the DNA is TGTGCCAGCAGCTTAGGATTTAGGCTAGCGGGGGGGACTGAGCAGTTCTTC.

The chain employs TRBV19 and TRBJ1-1, with D perhaps TRBD1 (6 bases). Trimming removed 3 bases at V and 1 base at J, with 12 bases between. The CDR3 totals 15 residues. Germline V gives CDR1 LNHDA, CDR2 SQIVND (reference sequence). CDR3 sequence reads: CASSISSGANTEAFF. The CDR3, as DNA: TGTGCCAGTAGTATCTCGTCAGGGGCGAACACTGAAGCTTTCTTT.

This chain uses TRBV4-1 with TRBJ2-1; the D gene could be TRBD1 or TRBD2 (5 bases each). V was cut by 3 bases and J by 1 base, with 10 bases left in between. CDR1 MGHRA and CDR2 YSYEKL come from the germline V gene. The CDR3 has 15 residues. CDR3 in amino acids: CASSHPGRSYNEQFF. The CDR3 bases are TGCGCCAGCAGCCACCCGGGGCGGTCCTACAATGAGCAGTTCTTC.

The chain employs TRBV28 and TRBJ2-3, with D possibly TRBD2 on 7 matching bases. Trimming removed 3 bases at V and 8 bases at J, with 12 bases between. The CDR3 covers 13 residues. CDR1 and CDR2 (germline): MDHEN, SYDVKM. The CDR3 sequence: CASSLQGGGTQYF. The CDR3, as DNA: TGTGCCAGCAGTTTGCAGGGAGGGGGTACGCAGTATTTT.

This chain connects TRBV7-2 to TRBJ2-7; 7 positions match TRBD2. Germline trimming cut 1 base from V and 6 bases from J; bases unmatched to any gene: 9. Germline values: CDR1 SGHTA, CDR2 FQGNSA. The CDR3 runs 15 residues. The DNA of the CDR3 is TGTGCCAGCAGCTTAGTAGCGGGTTCTCTGTCCGAGCAGTACTTC. Its protein product is CASSLVAGSLSEQYF.

This chain links TRBV7-6 with TRBJ2-3; D remains unclear. The CDR3 is 14 amino acids. Germline CDR1 SGHVS, CDR2 FNYEAQ. Trimming took 4 bases from V and 5 from J, leaving 13 bases between them. This chain's CDR3 is CASSSLFPGDTQYF. CDR3 bases: TGTGCCAGCAGCTCCCTTTTCCCGGGAGATACGCAGTATTTT.

The rearrangement uses TRBV7-9 and TRBJ1-5; D gene unclear. V lost 1 base, J lost 4 bases, and 2 bases lay in between. This CDR3 contains 12 residues. Germline CDR1 SEHNR, CDR2 FQNEAQ (reference sequence). Written as DNA, the CDR3 is TGTGCCAGCAGCTTAGAGAATCAGCCCCAGCATTTT. As protein: CASSLENQPQHF.

CDR3 DNA: TGTGCCAGCTCACCTAGACTCAAAGAGACCCAGTACTTC. It yields the protein CASSPRLKETQYF. The chain joins TRBV18 to TRBJ2-5; D call uncertain. Germline values: CDR1 KGHSH, CDR2 LQKENI. This CDR3 comprises 13 residues. V lost 3 bases, J lost 3 bases, and 8 bases lay in between.

The sample holds one count of this clone. The rearrangement joins TRBV14 to TRBJ1-1, with no clear D. V was shortened by 1 base and J by 6 bases, with 21 bases between the two germline ends. Germline lookup yields CDR1 SGHDN and CDR2 FVKESK. The CDR3 runs 17 residues. The CDR3 region has the DNA TGTGCCAGCAGCCAAGGAATCCTTAGAACGGGAGAACCTGAAGCTTTCTTT. It yields the protein CASSQGILRTGEPEAFF. Looking up the rest from reference TRBV14 and TRBJ1-1 gives the full variable domain: EAGVTQFPSHSVIEKGQTVTLRCDPISGHDNLYWYRRVMGKEIKFLLHFVKESKQDESGMPNNRFLAERTGGTYSTLKVQPAELEDSGVYFCASSQGILRTGEPEAFFGQGTRLTVV.

The gene calls are TRBV5-4 and TRBJ1-2; 9 bases align to TRBD1. CDR1 is SGHNT and CDR2 is YYREEE in the germline V gene (reference sequence). With V trimmed by 4 bases and J by 8 bases, 6 bases remained unmatched. The length of the CDR3 is 13 residues. CDR3: CASSPGTGYGYTF. In nucleotides, the CDR3 is TGTGCCAGCAGCCCTGGGACAGGGTACGGCTACACCTTC.

This clone has only a few counts. V usage is TRBV28 and J usage is TRBJ1-1; the D gene is possibly TRBD1 (6 bases). The CDR3 length is 19 residues. Germline V CDR1 and CDR2: MDHEN, SYDVKM. With 3 bases removed from V and 1 base from J, the gap between germline ends came to 24 bases. CDR3 bases: TGTGCCAGCAGTTTTCCTACTTCACTGGGGGGCAGGGAGAACACTGAAGCTTTCTTT. Encoded protein: CASSFPTSLGGRENTEAFF.

The chain links TRBV29-1 to TRBJ1-2; D is unclear. The V end was cut by 2 bases, the J end by 3 bases, with 7 bases between. Germline CDR1 reads SQVTM; CDR2 reads ANQGSEA. This CDR3 spans 12 amino acids. CDR3 DNA sequence: TGCAGCGTTGAAACAGAATACTATGGCTACACCTTC. Translation: CSVETEYYGYTF.

The CDR3 DNA reads as TGTGCCAGTAGTGGGCAGGGGGAGGGTCAGCCCCAGCATTTT. This translates into CASSGQGEGQPQHF. This chain joins TRBV19 and TRBJ1-5; 7 bases match TRBD1. Germline-derived CDR1 and CDR2 are LNHDA and SQIVND (reference sequence). The length of the CDR3 is 14 residues. V shed 5 bases and J 6 bases; nucleotides not matched to a gene: 7.